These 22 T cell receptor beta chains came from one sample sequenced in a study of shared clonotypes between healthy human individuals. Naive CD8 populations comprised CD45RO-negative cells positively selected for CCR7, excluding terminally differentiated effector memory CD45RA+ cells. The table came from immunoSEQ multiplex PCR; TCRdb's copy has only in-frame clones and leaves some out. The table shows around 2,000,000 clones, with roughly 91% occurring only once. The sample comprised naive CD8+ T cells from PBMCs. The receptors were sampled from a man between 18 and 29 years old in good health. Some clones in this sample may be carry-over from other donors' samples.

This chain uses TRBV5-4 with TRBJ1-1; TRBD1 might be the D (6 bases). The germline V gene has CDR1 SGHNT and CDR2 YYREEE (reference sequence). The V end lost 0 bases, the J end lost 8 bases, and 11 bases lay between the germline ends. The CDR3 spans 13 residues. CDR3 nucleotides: TGTGCCAGCAGCTTGGAATCAGGGGTAGAAGCTTTCTTT. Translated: CASSLESGVEAFF. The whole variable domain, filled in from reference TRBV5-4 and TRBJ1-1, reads ETGVTQSPTHLIKTRGQQVTLRCSSQSGHNTVSWYQQALGQGPQFIFQYYREEENGRGNFPPRFSGLQFPNYSSELNVNALELDDSALYLCASSLESGVEAFFGQGTRLTVV.

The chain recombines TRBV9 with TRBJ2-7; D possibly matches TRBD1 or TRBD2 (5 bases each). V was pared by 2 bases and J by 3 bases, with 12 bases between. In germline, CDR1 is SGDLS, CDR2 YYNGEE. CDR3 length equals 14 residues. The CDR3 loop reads CASSVRDVNYEQYF. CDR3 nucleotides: TGTGCCAGCAGCGTCCGGGACGTAAACTACGAGCAGTACTTC. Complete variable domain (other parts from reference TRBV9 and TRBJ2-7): DSGVTQTPKHLITATGQRVTLRCSPRSGDLSVYWYQQSLDQGLQFLIQYYNGEERAKGNILERFSAQQFPDLHSELNLSSLELGDSALYFCASSVRDVNYEQYFGPGTRLTVT.

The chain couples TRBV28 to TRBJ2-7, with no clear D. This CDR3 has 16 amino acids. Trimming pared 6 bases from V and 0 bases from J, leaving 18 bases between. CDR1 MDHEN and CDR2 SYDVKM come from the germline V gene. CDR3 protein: CASSKGPARSSYEQYF. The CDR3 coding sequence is TGTGCCAGCAGCAAGGGTCCGGCTCGTAGCTCCTACGAGCAGTACTTC.

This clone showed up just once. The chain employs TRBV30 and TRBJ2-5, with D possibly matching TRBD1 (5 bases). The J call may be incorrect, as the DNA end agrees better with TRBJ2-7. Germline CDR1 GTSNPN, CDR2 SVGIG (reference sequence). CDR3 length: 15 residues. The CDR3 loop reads CAWSGIGQGTYEQYF. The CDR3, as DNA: TGTGCCTGGAGTGGAATAGGCCAGGGAACCTACGAGCAGTACTTC.

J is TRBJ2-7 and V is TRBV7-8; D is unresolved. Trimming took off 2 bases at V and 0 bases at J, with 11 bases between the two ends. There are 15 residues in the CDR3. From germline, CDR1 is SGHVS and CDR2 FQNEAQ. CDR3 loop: CASSLRTVDSYEQYF. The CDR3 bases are TGTGCCAGCAGCTTACGGACGGTGGACTCCTACGAGCAGTACTTC.

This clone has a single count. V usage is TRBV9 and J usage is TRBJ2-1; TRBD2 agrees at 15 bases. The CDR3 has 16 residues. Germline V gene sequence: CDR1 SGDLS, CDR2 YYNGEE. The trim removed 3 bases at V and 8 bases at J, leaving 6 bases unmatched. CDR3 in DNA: TGTGCCAGCAGCGAGCCGGGACTAGCGGGAGGAGATGAGCAGTTCTTC. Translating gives CASSEPGLAGGDEQFF.

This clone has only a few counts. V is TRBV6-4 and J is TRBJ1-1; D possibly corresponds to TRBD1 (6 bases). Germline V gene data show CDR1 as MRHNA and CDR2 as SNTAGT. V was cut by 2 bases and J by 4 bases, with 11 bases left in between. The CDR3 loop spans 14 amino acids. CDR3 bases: TGTGCCAGCAGTGACGAAGGGGGAATCACTGAAGCTTTCTTT. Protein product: CASSDEGGITEAFF.

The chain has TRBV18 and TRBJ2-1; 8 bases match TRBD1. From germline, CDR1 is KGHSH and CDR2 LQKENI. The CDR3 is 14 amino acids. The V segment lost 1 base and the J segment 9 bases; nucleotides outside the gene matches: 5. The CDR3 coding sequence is TGTGCCAGCTCACCACTGGACAGGGCGGTTGAGCAGTTCTTC. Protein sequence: CASSPLDRAVEQFF.

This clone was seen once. This CDR3 reads CASSKRAGVGETQYF. For the CDR3, the DNA is TGTGCCAGCAGCAAGAGAGCGGGAGTCGGAGAGACCCAGTACTTC. The chain carries TRBV7-3 and TRBJ2-5, with TRBD2 identical over 8 bases. The ends lost 5 bases at V and 4 bases at J; junction bases unmatched: 9. This CDR3 spans 15 amino acids. Germline V lookup: CDR1 SGHTA, CDR2 FQGTGA.

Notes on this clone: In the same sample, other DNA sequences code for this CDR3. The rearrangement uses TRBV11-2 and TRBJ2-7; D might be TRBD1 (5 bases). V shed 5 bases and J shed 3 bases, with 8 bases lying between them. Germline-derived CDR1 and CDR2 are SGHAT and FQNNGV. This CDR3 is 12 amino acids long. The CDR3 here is CASSLGHYEQYF. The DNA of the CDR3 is TGTGCCAGCAGCCTTGGACACTACGAGCAGTACTTC.

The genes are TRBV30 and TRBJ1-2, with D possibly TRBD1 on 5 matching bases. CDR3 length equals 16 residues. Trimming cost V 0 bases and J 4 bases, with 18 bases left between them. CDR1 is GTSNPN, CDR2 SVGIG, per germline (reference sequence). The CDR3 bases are TGTGCCTGGAGTGTACACGCAGGGAACCCGACCTATGGCTACACCTTC. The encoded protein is CAWSVHAGNPTYGYTF.

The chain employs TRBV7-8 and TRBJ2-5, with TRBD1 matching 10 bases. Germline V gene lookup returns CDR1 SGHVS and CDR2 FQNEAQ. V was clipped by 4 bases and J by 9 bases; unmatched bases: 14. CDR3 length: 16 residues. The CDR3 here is CASSSQTGQGLLAQYF. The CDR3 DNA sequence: TGTGCCAGCAGCTCGCAGACGGGACAGGGGCTTTTGGCCCAGTACTTC. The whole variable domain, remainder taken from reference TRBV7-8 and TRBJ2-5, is GAGVSQSPRYKVAKRGQDVALRCDPISGHVSLFWYQQALGQGPEFLTYFQNEAQLDKSGLPSDRFFAERPEGSVSTLKIQRTQQEDSAVYLCASSSQTGQGLLAQYFGPGTRLLVL.

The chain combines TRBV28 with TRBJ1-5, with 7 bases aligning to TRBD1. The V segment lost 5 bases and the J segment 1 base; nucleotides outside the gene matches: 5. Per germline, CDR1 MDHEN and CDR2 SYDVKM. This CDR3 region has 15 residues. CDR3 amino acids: CASSTGVESNQPQHF. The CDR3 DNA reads TGTGCCAGCAGTACAGGGGTGGAGAGCAATCAGCCCCAGCATTTT.

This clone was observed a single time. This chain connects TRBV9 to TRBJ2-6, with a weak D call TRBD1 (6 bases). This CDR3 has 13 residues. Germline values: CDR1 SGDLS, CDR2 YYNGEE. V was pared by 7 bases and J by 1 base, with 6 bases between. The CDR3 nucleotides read TGTGCCAGCCAGGGGTCTGGGGCCAACGTCCTGACTTTC. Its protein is CASQGSGANVLTF.

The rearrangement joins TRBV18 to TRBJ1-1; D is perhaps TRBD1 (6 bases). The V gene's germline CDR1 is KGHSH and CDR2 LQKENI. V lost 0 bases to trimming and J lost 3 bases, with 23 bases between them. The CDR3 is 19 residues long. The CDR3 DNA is TGTGCCAGCTCACCACCCCCCTGGGACACAGGTTTCCAGGACACTGAAGCTTTCTTT. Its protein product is CASSPPPWDTGFQDTEAFF.

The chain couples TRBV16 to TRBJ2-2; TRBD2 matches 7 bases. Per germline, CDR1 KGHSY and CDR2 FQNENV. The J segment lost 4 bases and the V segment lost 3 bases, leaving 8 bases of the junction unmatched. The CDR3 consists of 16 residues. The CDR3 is CASSQAGGSPTGELFF. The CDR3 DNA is TGTGCCAGCAGCCAGGCTGGCGGGAGCCCCACCGGGGAGCTGTTTTTT. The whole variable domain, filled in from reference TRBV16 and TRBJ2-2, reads GEEVAQTPKHLVRGEGQKAKLYCAPIKGHSYVFWYQQVLKNEFKFLISFQNENVFDETGMPKERFSAKCLPNSPCSLEIQATKLEDSAVYFCASSQAGGSPTGELFFGEGSRLTVL.

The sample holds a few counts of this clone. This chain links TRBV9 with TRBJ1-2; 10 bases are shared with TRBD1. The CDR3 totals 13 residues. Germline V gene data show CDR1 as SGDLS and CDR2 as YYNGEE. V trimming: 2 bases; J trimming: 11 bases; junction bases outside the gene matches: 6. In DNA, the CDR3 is TGTGCCAGCAGCGTGACGGACAGGGGGTGGTACACCTTC. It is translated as CASSVTDRGWYTF.

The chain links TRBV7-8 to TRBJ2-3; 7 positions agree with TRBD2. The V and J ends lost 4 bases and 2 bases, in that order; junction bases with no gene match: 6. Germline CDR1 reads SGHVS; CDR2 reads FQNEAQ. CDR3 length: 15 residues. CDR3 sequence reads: CASSSPGLTTDTQYF. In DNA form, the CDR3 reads TGTGCCAGCAGCTCACCGGGACTAACCACAGATACGCAGTATTTT.

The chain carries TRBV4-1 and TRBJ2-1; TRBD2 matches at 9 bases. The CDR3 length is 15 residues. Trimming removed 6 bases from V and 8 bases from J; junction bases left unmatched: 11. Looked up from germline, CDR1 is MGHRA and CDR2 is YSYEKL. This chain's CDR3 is CASSPRRGGRDEQFF. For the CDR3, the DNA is TGCGCCAGCAGTCCCCGACGCGGCGGGAGGGATGAGCAGTTCTTC.

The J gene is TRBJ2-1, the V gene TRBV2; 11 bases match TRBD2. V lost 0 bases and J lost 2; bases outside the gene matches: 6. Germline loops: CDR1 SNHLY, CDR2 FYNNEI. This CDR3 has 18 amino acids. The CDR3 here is CASSEARVLAGAYNEQFF. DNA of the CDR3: TGTGCCAGCAGTGAAGCGCGGGTACTAGCGGGAGCCTACAATGAGCAGTTCTTC.

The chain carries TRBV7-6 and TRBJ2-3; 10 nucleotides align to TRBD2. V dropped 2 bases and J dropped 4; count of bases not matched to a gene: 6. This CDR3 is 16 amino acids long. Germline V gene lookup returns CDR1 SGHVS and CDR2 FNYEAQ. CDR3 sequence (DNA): TGTGCCAGCAGCTTACTCTCTAGCGGGAGTGCAGATACGCAGTATTTT. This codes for CASSLLSSGSADTQYF.

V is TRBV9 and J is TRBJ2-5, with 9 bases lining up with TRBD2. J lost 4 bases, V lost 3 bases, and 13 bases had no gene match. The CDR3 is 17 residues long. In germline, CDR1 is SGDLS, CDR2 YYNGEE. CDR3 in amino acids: CASSAYQVAGVRETQYF. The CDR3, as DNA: TGTGCCAGCAGCGCCTATCAGGTAGCGGGAGTTCGAGAGACCCAGTACTTC.